Sequencing of this T cell receptor (beta chain) was carried out in a study of T cells in Graves' hyperthyroidism and ophthalmopathy. Study as a whole: Pretreatment peripheral blood was obtained at initial diagnosis.

CDR1 and CDR2 from the germline V gene are SQVTM and ANQGSEA. The V gene lost 4 bases and the J gene lost 6 bases, with 16 bases spanning the gap. The CDR3 runs 13 residues. General study results and limits: Blood also carried most thyroid clonotypes expanded above 0.001.

In regard to this clonotype: Its antigen is as yet unknown.

Regions amplified from RNA transcripts were the TCR beta CDR3 regions. The HTBI primer set was used in a first-round RT-PCR of the TCR CDR3. TCRdb independently ran MiXCR on the multiplex PCR reads; one entry per CDR3 protein. Among about 500,000 distinct CDR3 sequences listed, more than 15% were seen once. For the diagnoses, clinical symptoms, serum thyroxine and TRAb, thyroid ultrasound and orbital computed tomography were used. The chain links TRBV29-1 to TRBJ2-7; maybe TRBD2 (5 bases). Sequences were obtained from blood. The sequence came from a woman younger than 35 with Graves' ophthalmopathy. The CDR3 DNA follows: TGCAGCGTTGGGGGAATTGAGGGAAGCGAGCAGTACTTC. Translating gives CSVGGIEGSEQYF.